These T cell receptor beta chains were read from a single sample in a study of cytomegalovirus exposure and HLA in healthy donors. The method was immunoSEQ multiplex PCR; TCRdb's version includes in-frame clones alone and lacks a portion of them. The table has 150,000 to 200,000 clones, roughly three quarters seen once. What was sequenced was PBMCs. The receptors come from a woman between 45 and 65 years old in good health and CMV-seronegative. Each CDR3 is given with its conserved first and last residue. Each record gives: CDR3 length, J gene, clone size, V gene, D gene, CDR3 protein, CDR3 DNA. The D gene is left open where the match is weak. Rows give clone size only sometimes, using once, few, many, or a class for an expanded clone.

12,TRBJ1-2,few,TRBV6-5,.,CASREGGHGYTF,TGTGCCAGCAGGGAGGGGGGGCACGGCTACACCTTC
14,TRBJ1-5,few,TRBV5-1,TRBD1,CASSRDRGGQPQHF,TGCGCCAGCAGCCGAGACAGGGGAGGTCAGCCCCAGCATTTT
21,TRBJ2-1,once,TRBV7-3,TRBD2,CASSPLPGTSAMIGSYNEQFF,TGTGCCAGCAGCCCACTCCCCGGGACTAGCGCCATGATAGGCTCCTACAATGAGCAGTTCTTC
17,TRBJ2-3,.,TRBV28,.,CASSTPGGPGSTDTQYF,TGTGCCAGCAGTACCCCAGGCGGGCCGGGTAGCACAGATACGCAGTATTTT
12,TRBJ2-4,.,TRBV28,.,CASRDIRNIQYF,TGTGCCAGCAGAGACATACGAAACATTCAGTACTTC
16,TRBJ2-5,.,TRBV11-2,.,CASSLGVSPYQETQYF,TGTGCCAGCAGCTTAGGGGTTAGCCCGTACCAAGAGACCCAGTACTTC
17,TRBJ2-1,.,TRBV2,.,CASSEAAPGSLNNEQFF,TGTGCCAGCAGTGAAGCGGCCCCGGGGTCGCTCAACAATGAGCAGTTCTTC
13,TRBJ1-2,.,TRBV29-1,TRBD1,CSGGDRDGYGYTF,TGCAGCGGGGGGGACAGGGACGGGTATGGCTACACCTTC
19,TRBJ2-3,.,TRBV6-1,.,CASSEWGGAYSRSQDTQYF,TGTGCCAGCAGTGAATGGGGGGGGGCTTATTCGCGTTCCCAAGATACGCAGTATTTT
16,TRBJ2-3,once,TRBV21-1,.,CASSPAEGRAPDTQYF,TGTGCCAGCAGCCCCGCGGAAGGCAGGGCCCCAGATACGCAGTATTTT